The 24 T cell receptor beta chains listed next were all sequenced from one sample in a study of blood T cells in healthy people across ages. A second about 6 to 12 cycle PCR used barcoded and J-beta primers. TCRdb ran MiXCR on the 5' RACE reads and lists one entry per CDR3 protein. The sample has fewer than 1,000,000 distinct CDR3 sequences; around 42% are singletons. Specimen: blood. These TCRs come from a man in his 60s in good health.

The gene calls are TRBV15 and TRBJ2-6; D possibly matches TRBD1 or TRBD2 (5 bases each). Germline CDR1 is LNHNV and CDR2 is YYDKDF (reference sequence). V was clipped by 4 bases and J by 1 base, with 8 bases between them. The CDR3 has 15 residues. The CDR3 sequence is CATSTGRSGANVLTF. In nucleotides, the CDR3 is TGTGCCACCAGCACAGGGAGATCTGGGGCCAACGTCCTGACTTTC.

Details on this clonotype: Relative to the germline gene, one junction end is altered; a read error may explain this. V usage is TRBV20-1 and J usage is TRBJ2-5, with D possibly being TRBD2 (5 bases). This CDR3 contains 15 residues. Germline V gene lookup returns CDR1 DFQATT and CDR2 SNEGSKA (reference sequence). In nucleotides, the CDR3 is TGCAGTGCTACTTCCGGACTGCCCCCAGCGGAGACCCTGTACTTC. It encodes CSATSGLPPAETLYF.

The gene calls are TRBV6-1 and TRBJ2-3; possible D gene TRBD1, 6 bases. Germline V gives CDR1 MNHNS, CDR2 SASEGT. This CDR3 is built from 15 residues. Trimming removed 4 bases from V and 2 bases from J, with 13 bases in between. The CDR3 here is CASSARGYPTDTQYF. Here the CDR3 DNA reads TGTGCCAGCAGTGCCAGGGGATATCCCACAGATACGCAGTATTTT.

This clonotype was picked up a small number of times. The chain combines TRBV20-1 with TRBJ1-1; D ambiguous. Deletions cut 3 bases from V and 1 base from J, with 6 bases between. CDR1 and CDR2 (germline): DFQATT, SNEGSKA (reference sequence). The CDR3 has 12 residues. In DNA, the CDR3 is TGCAGTGCTAGCGTGAAGAACACTGAAGCTTTCTTT. Translated: CSASVKNTEAFF.

There are a few counts of this clonotype. The rearrangement links TRBV5-1 to TRBJ1-2, with D unresolved. CDR3 length equals 14 residues. From germline, CDR1 is SGHRS and CDR2 YFSETQ. Trimming removed 0 bases at V and 4 bases at J, with 10 bases between. This chain's CDR3 is CASSLDLVAYGYTF. In DNA, the CDR3 is TGCGCCAGCAGCTTGGATTTGGTGGCCTATGGCTACACCTTC.

V gene TRBV27 combines with J gene TRBJ2-2, with 13 bases matching TRBD2. The germline V gene encodes CDR1 MNHEY and CDR2 SMNVEV (reference sequence). V gave up 3 bases and J gave up 0 bases; unmatched junction bases: 13. The CDR3 loop spans 21 amino acids. This CDR3 reads CASSFIFAGLAGPSNTGELFF. In DNA, the CDR3 is TGTGCCAGCAGTTTCATTTTCGCGGGACTAGCGGGGCCGTCGAACACCGGGGAGCTGTTTTTT.

The chain employs TRBV24-1 and TRBJ2-1, with D possibly TRBD2 on 5 matching bases. The end of the DNA fits TRBJ2-7 better, so the J call may be wrong. Germline V gene data show CDR1 as KGHDR and CDR2 as SFDVKD. This CDR3 spans 15 amino acids. This CDR3 reads CATSDGVSSYNEQYF. DNA of the CDR3: TGTGCCACCAGTGACGGGGTTAGCTCCTACAATGAGCAGTACTTC.

This clonotype was counted between two and nine times. The chain combines TRBV6-5 with TRBJ2-7; D might be TRBD1 (6 bases). Looked up from germline, CDR1 is MNHEY and CDR2 is SVGAGI. CDR3 length: 12 amino acids. Trimming removed 6 bases at V and 3 bases at J, with 9 bases between. CDR3 nucleotides: TGTGCCAGCAGGACAGGACACTACGAGCAGTACTTC. Encoded protein: CASRTGHYEQYF.

V and J are TRBV6-1 and TRBJ1-1, with unresolved D. Trimming removed 2 bases from V and 1 base from J, with 11 bases in between. The CDR3 runs 15 residues. Germline lookup yields CDR1 MNHNS and CDR2 SASEGT. In DNA form, the CDR3 reads TGTGCCAGCAGTGAATCCCACGCCGGGAACACTGAAGCTTTCTTT. Its protein is CASSESHAGNTEAFF.

The chain couples TRBV5-6 to TRBJ2-2; 8 bases match TRBD2. Trimming took 2 bases from V and 5 from J; bases not matched to a gene: 11. The CDR3 contains 17 residues. The germline V gene encodes CDR1 SGHDT and CDR2 YYEEEE. DNA for the CDR3: TGTGCCAGCAGCTTACCCCCCACGGGGGGGCAAACCGGGGAGCTGTTTTTT. Protein product: CASSLPPTGGQTGELFF. Combining the CDR3 with reference TRBV5-6 and TRBJ2-2 gives the whole variable domain DAGVTQSPTHLIKTRGQQVTLRCSPKSGHDTVSWYQQALGQGPQFIFQYYEEEERQRGNFPDRFSGHQFPNYSSELNVNALLLGDSALYLCASSLPPTGGQTGELFFGEGSRLTVL.

This clonotype was observed a few times. The V gene is TRBV12-3 or TRBV12-4, the J gene TRBJ2-1; TRBD2 aligns across 8 bases. Germline trimming cut 5 bases from V and 1 base from J; bases unmatched to any gene: 7. The CDR3 totals 16 residues. CDR3 sequence: CASSGPSGYSYNEQFF. CDR3 coding DNA: TGTGCCAGCAGTGGGCCTAGCGGGTATTCCTACAATGAGCAGTTCTTC.

The gene calls are TRBV7-9 and TRBJ1-4; perhaps TRBD1 as D (6 bases). This CDR3 spans 16 amino acids. The V and J ends lost 0 bases and 7 bases respectively, with 15 bases between them. The germline V gene has CDR1 SEHNR and CDR2 FQNEAQ (reference sequence). CDR3 sequence reads: CASSLAAGAVREKLFF. The DNA for the CDR3 is TGTGCCAGCAGCTTAGCGGCAGGGGCTGTTCGTGAAAAACTGTTTTTT.

This clonotype was counted ten times or more. The rearrangement links TRBV29-1 to TRBJ2-5; D is ambiguous. The V gene lost 7 bases and the J gene lost 3 bases, with 12 bases spanning the gap. The CDR3 loop spans 12 amino acids. Germline CDR1 SQVTM, CDR2 ANQGSEA. The CDR3 sequence: CSAEGPKETQYF. DNA of the CDR3: TGCAGCGCCGAAGGACCCAAAGAGACCCAGTACTTC.

This clonotype appeared a few times. This rearrangement joins TRBV28 to TRBJ2-5; D remains ambiguous. Trimming shortened V by 6 bases and J by 0 bases, and 14 bases separated the two germline ends. Germline V CDR1 and CDR2: MDHEN, SYDVKM. This CDR3 is 15 amino acids long. The CDR3: CASSYSQAYQETQYF. The CDR3 DNA follows: TGTGCCAGCAGCTACAGCCAAGCGTACCAAGAGACCCAGTACTTC.

This clonotype was detected a few times. This chain connects TRBV27 to TRBJ2-3; D is unresolved. This CDR3 is 12 amino acids long. CDR1 and CDR2 from the germline V gene are MNHEY and SMNVEV (reference sequence). Between the trimmed V and J ends, which lost 5 bases and 6 bases, there was a span of 9 bases. CDR3 sequence reads: CASSLTSDTQYF. The CDR3 nucleotides read TGTGCCAGCAGTCTAACAAGTGATACGCAGTATTTT.

This rearrangement joins TRBV6-1 to TRBJ2-7; 8 bases are a match to TRBD1. Trimming at V came to 6 bases and at J to 2 bases, leaving 12 bases not matched to a gene. Germline V gene data show CDR1 as MNHNS and CDR2 as SASEGT. The CDR3 consists of 16 residues. This chain's CDR3 is CASRGYQGARPYEQYF. The DNA of the CDR3 is TGTGCCAGCAGGGGATACCAGGGGGCGCGTCCCTACGAGCAGTACTTC.

This chain uses TRBV11-3 with TRBJ2-3, with no clear D. The CDR3 has 13 residues. Germline-derived CDR1 and CDR2 are SGHNT and YENEEA. Trimming took off 0 bases at V and 4 bases at J, with 5 bases between the two ends. CDR3 residues: CASSLERPDTQYF. CDR3 nucleotides: TGTGCCAGCAGCTTAGAGCGCCCAGATACGCAGTATTTT. Full variable domain (outside the CDR3, taken from reference TRBV11-3 and TRBJ2-3): EAGVVQSPRYKIIEKKQPVAFWCNPISGHNTLYWYLQNLGQGPELLIRYENEEAVDDSQLPKDRFSAERLKGVDSTLKIQPAELGDSAVYLCASSLERPDTQYFGPGTRLTVL.

Regarding this clonotype: This clone may be a read error of a much larger clone one base away. V is TRBV29-1 and J is TRBJ2-5, with D unresolved. This CDR3 region has 12 residues. CDR1 and CDR2 from the germline V gene are SQVTM and ANQGSEA. V was cut by 4 bases and J by 2 bases, with 8 bases left in between. The CDR3 DNA is TGCAGCGTTGCTGTCAGACAAGAGACCCAGTACTTC. Protein sequence: CSVAVRQETQYF.

This sequence joins TRBV15 and TRBJ2-5; D tentatively reads TRBD1 or TRBD2 (5 bases each). The CDR3 consists of 15 residues. Germline loops: CDR1 LNHNV, CDR2 YYDKDF (reference sequence). The germline V and J ends were trimmed by 0 bases and 7 bases, with 15 bases remaining between them. The chain's CDR3 is CATSRDIAGTGTQYF. The CDR3, as DNA: TGTGCCACCAGCAGAGATATTGCAGGGACGGGGACCCAGTACTTC. Based on the CDR3 plus reference TRBV15 and TRBJ2-5, the full variable domain is DAMVIQNPRYQVTQFGKPVTLSCSQTLNHNVMYWYQQKSSQAPKLLFHYYDKDFNNEADTPDNFQSRRPNTSFCFLDIRSPGLGDTAMYLCATSRDIAGTGTQYFGPGTRLLVL.

This clonotype was detected only a few times. The chain employs TRBV6-6 and TRBJ1-1; TRBD1 agrees at 9 bases. Germline CDR1 and CDR2: MNHNY and SVGAGI (reference sequence). This CDR3 is 15 amino acids long. Germline trimming cut 0 bases from V and 4 bases from J; bases unmatched to any gene: 3. CDR3 residues: CASSYSGQGSTEAFF. CDR3 DNA sequence: TGTGCCAGCAGTTACTCCGGACAGGGGTCCACTGAAGCTTTCTTT.

The chain is built from TRBV29-1 and TRBJ2-4; perhaps TRBD2 as D (6 bases). Judging by the DNA end, TRBJ2-7 fits better; the J call may be wrong. The CDR3 length is 12 residues. Per germline, CDR1 SQVTM and CDR2 ANQGSEA. CDR3 loop: CSVESDYYEQYF. The CDR3 nucleotides read TGCAGCGTTGAATCGGACTACTACGAGCAGTACTTC.

This clonotype was seen a handful of times. The genes are TRBV2 and TRBJ2-7; D gene uncertain. This CDR3 is 14 amino acids long. CDR1 SNHLY and CDR2 FYNNEI come from the germline V gene. The V gene lost 7 bases and the J gene lost 0 bases, with 13 bases spanning the gap. DNA of the CDR3: TGTGCCAGCACTAGACTCGGCCCCTCCTACGAGCAGTACTTC. This encodes CASTRLGPSYEQYF.

This clonotype was seen many times. The chain is built from TRBV4-3 and TRBJ1-2; no reliable D call. V was shortened by 1 base and J by 0 bases, with 9 bases between the two germline ends. Germline V gene lookup returns CDR1 LGHNA and CDR2 YSLEER. The CDR3 extends over 15 amino acids. The CDR3 DNA sequence: TGCGCCAGCAGCCAAGGGCAGGCGTCTAACTATGGCTACACCTTC. Its protein product is CASSQGQASNYGYTF.

The chain couples TRBV9 to TRBJ1-3, with TRBD1 as a possible D gene (6 bases). The CDR3 is made up of 16 amino acids. Germline V gene lookup returns CDR1 SGDLS and CDR2 YYNGEE. V lost 6 bases and J 1 base, leaving 17 bases between the germline ends. CDR3: CASTASMGASGNTIYF. CDR3 coding DNA: TGTGCCAGCACCGCCTCCATGGGGGCATCTGGAAACACCATATATTTT.